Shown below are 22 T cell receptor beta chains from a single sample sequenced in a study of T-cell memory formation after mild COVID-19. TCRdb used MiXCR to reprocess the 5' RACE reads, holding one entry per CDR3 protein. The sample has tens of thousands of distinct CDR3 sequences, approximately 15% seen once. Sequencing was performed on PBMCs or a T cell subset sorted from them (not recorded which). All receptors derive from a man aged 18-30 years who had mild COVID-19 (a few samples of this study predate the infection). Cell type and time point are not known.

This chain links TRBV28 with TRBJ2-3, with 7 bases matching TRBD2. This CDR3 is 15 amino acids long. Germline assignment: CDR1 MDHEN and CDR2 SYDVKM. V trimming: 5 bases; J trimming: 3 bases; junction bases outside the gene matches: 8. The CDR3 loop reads CASSPGGGGTDTQYF. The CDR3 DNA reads TGTGCCAGCAGTCCTGGCGGGGGTGGGACAGATACGCAGTATTTT.

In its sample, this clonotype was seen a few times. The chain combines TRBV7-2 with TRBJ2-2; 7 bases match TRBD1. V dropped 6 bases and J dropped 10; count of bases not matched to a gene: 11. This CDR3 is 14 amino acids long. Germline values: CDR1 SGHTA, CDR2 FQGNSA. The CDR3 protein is CASRDRDSVPELFF. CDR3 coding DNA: TGTGCCAGCAGGGACCGGGACAGTGTCCCGGAGCTGTTTTTT.

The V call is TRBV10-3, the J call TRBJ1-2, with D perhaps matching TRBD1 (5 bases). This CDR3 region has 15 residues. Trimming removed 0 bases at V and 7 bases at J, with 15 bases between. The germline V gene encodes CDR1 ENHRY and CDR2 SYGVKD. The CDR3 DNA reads TGTGCCATCAGTGAGTCATTGTGGCAGGGCGGTGGCTACACCTTC. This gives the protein CAISESLWQGGGYTF.

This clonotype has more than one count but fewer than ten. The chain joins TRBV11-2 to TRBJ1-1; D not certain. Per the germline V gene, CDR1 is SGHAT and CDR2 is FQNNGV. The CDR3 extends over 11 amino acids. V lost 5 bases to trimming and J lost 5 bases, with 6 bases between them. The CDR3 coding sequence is TGTGCCAGCAGCGTGGTAACTGAAGCTTTCTTT. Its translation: CASSVVTEAFF.

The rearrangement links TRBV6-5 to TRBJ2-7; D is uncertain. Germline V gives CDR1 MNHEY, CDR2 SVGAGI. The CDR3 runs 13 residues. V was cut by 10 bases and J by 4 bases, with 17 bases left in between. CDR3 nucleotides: TGTGCCACCAAAAACGGTTTCGGGTACGAGCAGTACTTC. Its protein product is CATKNGFGYEQYF.

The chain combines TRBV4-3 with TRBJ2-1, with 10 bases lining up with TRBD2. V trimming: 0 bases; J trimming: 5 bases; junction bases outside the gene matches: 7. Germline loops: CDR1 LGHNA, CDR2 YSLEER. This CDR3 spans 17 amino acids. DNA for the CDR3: TGCGCCAGCAGCCAAGAGGGAGACCTAGCGGGGGACAATGAGCAGTTCTTC. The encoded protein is CASSQEGDLAGDNEQFF.

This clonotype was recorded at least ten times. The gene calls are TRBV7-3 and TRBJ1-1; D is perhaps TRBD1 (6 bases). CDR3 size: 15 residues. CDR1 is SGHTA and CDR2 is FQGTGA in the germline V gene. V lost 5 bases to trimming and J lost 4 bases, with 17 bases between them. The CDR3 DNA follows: TGTGCCAGCAGCCCCCTCGGGGGCTCAAGCACTGAAGCTTTCTTT. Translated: CASSPLGGSSTEAFF.

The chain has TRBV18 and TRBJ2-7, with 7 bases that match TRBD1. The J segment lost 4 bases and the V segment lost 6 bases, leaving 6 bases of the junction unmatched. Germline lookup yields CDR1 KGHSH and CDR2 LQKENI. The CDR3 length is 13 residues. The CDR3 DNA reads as TGTGCCAGCTCCCGGGACAGAATATACGAGCAGTACTTC. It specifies CASSRDRIYEQYF.

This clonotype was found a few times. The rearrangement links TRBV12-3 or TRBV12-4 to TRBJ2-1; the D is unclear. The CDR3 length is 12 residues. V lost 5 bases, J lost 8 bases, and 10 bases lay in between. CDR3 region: CASSPHGHEQFF. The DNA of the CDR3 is TGTGCCAGCAGTCCCCACGGGCATGAGCAGTTCTTC.

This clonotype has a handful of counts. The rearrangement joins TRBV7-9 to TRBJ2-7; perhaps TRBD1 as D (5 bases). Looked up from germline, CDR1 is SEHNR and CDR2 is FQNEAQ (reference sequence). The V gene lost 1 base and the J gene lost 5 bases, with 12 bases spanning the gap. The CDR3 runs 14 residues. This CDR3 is CASSLEGLGDEQYF. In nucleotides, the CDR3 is TGTGCCAGCAGCTTAGAAGGTTTAGGGGACGAGCAGTACTTC.

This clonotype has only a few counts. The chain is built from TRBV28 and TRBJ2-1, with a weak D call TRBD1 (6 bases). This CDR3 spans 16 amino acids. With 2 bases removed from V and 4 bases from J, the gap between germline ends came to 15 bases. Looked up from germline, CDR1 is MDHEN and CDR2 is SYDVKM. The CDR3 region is CASSLEVGAVYNEQFF. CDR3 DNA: TGTGCCAGCAGTTTAGAGGTGGGGGCCGTATACAATGAGCAGTTCTTC.

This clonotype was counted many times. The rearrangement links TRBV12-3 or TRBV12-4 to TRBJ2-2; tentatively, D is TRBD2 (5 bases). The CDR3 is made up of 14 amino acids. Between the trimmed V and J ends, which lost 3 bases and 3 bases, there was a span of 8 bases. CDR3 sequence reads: CASSFSGDTGELFF. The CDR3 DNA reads TGTGCCAGCAGTTTCTCCGGGGACACCGGGGAGCTGTTTTTT.

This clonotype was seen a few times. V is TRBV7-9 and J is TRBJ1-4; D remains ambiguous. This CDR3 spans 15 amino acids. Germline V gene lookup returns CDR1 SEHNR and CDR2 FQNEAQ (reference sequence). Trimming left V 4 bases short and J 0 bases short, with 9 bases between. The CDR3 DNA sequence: TGTGCCAGCAGCTCCCCCCAAGCAACTAATGAAAAACTGTTTTTT. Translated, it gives CASSSPQATNEKLFF. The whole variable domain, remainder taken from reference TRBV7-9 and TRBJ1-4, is DTGVSQNPRHKITKRGQNVTFRCDPISEHNRLYWYRQTLGQGPEFLTYFQNEAQLEKSRLLSDRFSAERPKGSFSTLEIQRTEQGDSAMYLCASSSPQATNEKLFFGSGTQLSVL.

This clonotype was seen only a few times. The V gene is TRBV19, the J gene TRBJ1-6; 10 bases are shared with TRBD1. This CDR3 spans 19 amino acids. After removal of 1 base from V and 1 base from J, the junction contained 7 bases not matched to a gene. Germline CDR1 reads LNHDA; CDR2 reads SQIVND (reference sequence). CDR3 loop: CASSIVGTGELSYNSPLHF. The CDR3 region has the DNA TGTGCCAGTAGTATAGTGGGGACAGGGGAACTGTCCTATAATTCACCCCTCCACTTT.

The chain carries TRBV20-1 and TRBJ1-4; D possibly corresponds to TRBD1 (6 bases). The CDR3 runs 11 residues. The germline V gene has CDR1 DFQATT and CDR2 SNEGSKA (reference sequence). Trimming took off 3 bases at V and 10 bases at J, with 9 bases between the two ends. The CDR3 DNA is TGCAGTGCTAGGGGGGCCGGAAAACTGTTTTTT. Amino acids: CSARGAGKLFF.

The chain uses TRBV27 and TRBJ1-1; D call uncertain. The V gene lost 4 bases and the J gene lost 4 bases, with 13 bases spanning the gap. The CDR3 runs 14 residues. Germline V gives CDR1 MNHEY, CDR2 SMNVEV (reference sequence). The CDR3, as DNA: TGTGCCAGCAGTTCCACACGACGGGGCACTGAAGCTTTCTTT. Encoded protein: CASSSTRRGTEAFF.

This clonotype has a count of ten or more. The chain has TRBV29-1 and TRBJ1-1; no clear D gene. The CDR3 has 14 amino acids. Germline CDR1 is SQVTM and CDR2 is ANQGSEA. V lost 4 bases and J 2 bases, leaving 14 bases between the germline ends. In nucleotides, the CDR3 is TGCAGCGTTGGTGGCGCGCAGGAAAACACTGAAGCTTTCTTT. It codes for CSVGGAQENTEAFF.

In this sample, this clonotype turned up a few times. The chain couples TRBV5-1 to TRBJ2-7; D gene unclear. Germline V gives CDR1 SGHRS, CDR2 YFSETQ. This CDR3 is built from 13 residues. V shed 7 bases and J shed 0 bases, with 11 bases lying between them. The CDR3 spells CASRTVSSYEQYF. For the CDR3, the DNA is TGCGCCAGCCGGACGGTTAGCTCCTACGAGCAGTACTTC. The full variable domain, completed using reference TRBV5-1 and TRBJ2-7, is KAGVTQTPRYLIKTRGQQVTLSCSPISGHRSVSWYQQTPGQGLQFLFEYFSETQRNKGNFPGRFSGRQFSNSRSEMNVSTLELGDSALYLCASRTVSSYEQYFGPGTRLTVT.

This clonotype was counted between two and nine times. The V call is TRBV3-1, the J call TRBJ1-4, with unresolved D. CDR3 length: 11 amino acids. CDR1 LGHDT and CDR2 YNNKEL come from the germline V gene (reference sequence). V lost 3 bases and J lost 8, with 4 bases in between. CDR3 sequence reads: CASSHGEKLFF. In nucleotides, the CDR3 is TGTGCCAGCAGCCACGGAGAAAAACTGTTTTTT.

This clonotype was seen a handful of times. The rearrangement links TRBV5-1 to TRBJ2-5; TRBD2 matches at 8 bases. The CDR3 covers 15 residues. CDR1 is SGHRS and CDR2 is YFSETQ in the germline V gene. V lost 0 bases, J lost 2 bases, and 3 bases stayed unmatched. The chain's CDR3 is CASSLAERGQETQYF. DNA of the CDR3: TGCGCCAGCAGCTTGGCGGAGCGGGGGCAAGAGACCCAGTACTTC.

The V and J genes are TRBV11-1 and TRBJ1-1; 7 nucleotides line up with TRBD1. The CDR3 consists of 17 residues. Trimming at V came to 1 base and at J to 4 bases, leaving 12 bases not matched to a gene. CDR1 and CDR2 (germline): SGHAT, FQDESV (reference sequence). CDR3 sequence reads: CASSLDTTGWIGTEAFF. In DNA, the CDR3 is TGTGCCAGCAGCTTAGATACGACAGGGTGGATTGGCACTGAAGCTTTCTTT.

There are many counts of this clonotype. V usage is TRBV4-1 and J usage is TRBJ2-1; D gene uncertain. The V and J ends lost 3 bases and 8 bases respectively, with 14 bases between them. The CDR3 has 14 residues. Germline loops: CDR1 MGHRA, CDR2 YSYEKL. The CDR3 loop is CASSQPPSADEQFF. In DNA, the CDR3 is TGCGCCAGCAGCCAGCCCCCGTCCGCCGATGAGCAGTTCTTC.